These 19 T cell receptor beta chains came from one sample sequenced in a study of blood T cell repertoires in COVID-19. Generated by immunoSEQ multiplex PCR, the TCRdb table keeps only in-frame clones and is missing some. The table lists hundreds of thousands of clones, roughly 86% of them singletons, with around 3% in the top ten. Input material: PBMCs or T cells enriched from blood (not recorded which). The receptors shown here come from a woman aged 35 to 49 with acute COVID-19.

The genes are TRBV5-6 and TRBJ2-7, with TRBD2 matching over 11 bases. J lost 2 bases, V lost 5 bases, and 3 bases had no gene match. CDR1 and CDR2 (germline): SGHDT, YYEEEE. The CDR3 has 14 amino acids. The CDR3 is CASRIAGGPYEQYF. The CDR3 region has the DNA TGTGCCAGCAGAATAGCGGGAGGGCCCTACGAGCAGTACTTC.

This chain connects TRBV18 to TRBJ2-2; D is undetermined. The CDR3 contains 15 residues. Trimming removed 2 bases from V and 3 bases from J, with 10 bases in between. CDR1 is KGHSH and CDR2 is LQKENI in the germline V gene. CDR3 loop: CASSPSGGHTGELFF. The CDR3 bases are TGTGCCAGCTCACCATCGGGTGGTCACACCGGGGAGCTGTTTTTT.

The genes are TRBV5-1 and TRBJ2-2, with unresolved D. With 3 bases removed from V and 0 bases from J, the gap between germline ends came to 9 bases. CDR3 length: 15 amino acids. Germline values: CDR1 SGHRS, CDR2 YFSETQ. CDR3 sequence reads: CASSWSASNTGELFF. CDR3 DNA sequence: TGCGCCAGCAGCTGGAGCGCATCGAACACCGGGGAGCTGTTTTTT.

This rearrangement joins TRBV3-1 (or the pseudogene TRBV3-2) to TRBJ2-7; no firm D call. In germline, CDR1 is LGHDT, CDR2 YNNKEL (reference sequence). Trimming took 1 base from V and 3 from J, leaving 4 bases between them. The CDR3 covers 12 residues. Written as DNA, the CDR3 is TGTGCCAGCAGCCAAGGAGGCTACGAGCAGTACTTC. Translated, it gives CASSQGGYEQYF.

The rearrangement joins TRBV30 to TRBJ2-7, with 8 bases matching TRBD2. The trim removed 7 bases at V and 5 bases at J, leaving 7 bases unmatched. Germline V CDR1 and CDR2: GTSNPN, SVGIG (reference sequence). CDR3 length: 12 residues. CDR3 DNA sequence: TGTGCCTTTTCTAGCGGGCCCAACGAGCAGTACTTC. Its translation: CAFSSGPNEQYF. Filled out from reference TRBV30 and TRBJ2-7, the complete variable domain reads SQTIHQWPATLVQPVGSPLSLECTVEGTSNPNLYWYRQAAGRGLQLLFYSVGIGQISSEVPQNLSASRPQDRQFILSSKKLLLSDSGFYLCAFSSGPNEQYFGPGTRLTVT.

V and J are TRBV2 and TRBJ2-7, with 7 bases identical to TRBD2. Germline V CDR1 and CDR2: SNHLY, FYNNEI. This CDR3 has 14 amino acids. Trimming took 5 bases from V and 0 from J; bases not matched to a gene: 4. The CDR3 loop is CASSPSGTSYEQYF. The CDR3, as DNA: TGTGCCAGCAGTCCTAGCGGAACCTCCTACGAGCAGTACTTC.

This clone was recorded only once. V is TRBV5-1 and J is TRBJ2-5; 10 nucleotides agree with TRBD1. The CDR3 is made up of 14 amino acids. The V gene end was trimmed by 3 bases and the J gene end by 6 bases; junction bases not matched to a gene: 5. Germline values: CDR1 SGHRS, CDR2 YFSETQ. CDR3 in amino acids: CASSSGQGQKTQYF. CDR3 DNA sequence: TGCGCCAGCAGCTCGGGACAGGGGCAAAAGACCCAGTACTTC.

V usage is TRBV2 and J usage is TRBJ2-7; 16 nucleotides match TRBD2. Germline V gene data show CDR1 as SNHLY and CDR2 as FYNNEI. With 7 bases clipped from V and 4 bases from J, the junction kept 7 bases outside the gene matches. The CDR3 consists of 16 residues. The chain's CDR3 is CASKEGLAGGRYEQYF. CDR3 nucleotide sequence: TGTGCCAGCAAAGAGGGACTAGCGGGAGGGAGATACGAGCAGTACTTC.

The chain links TRBV12-3 or TRBV12-4 to TRBJ2-5, with a possible D match to TRBD1 (5 bases). The CDR3 runs 12 residues. Trimming took off 5 bases at V and 5 bases at J, with 9 bases between the two ends. The CDR3 loop is CASSPGKETQYF. CDR3 sequence (DNA): TGTGCCAGCAGTCCAGGGAAGGAGACCCAGTACTTC.

The chain links TRBV5-1 to TRBJ2-2; 9 bases align to TRBD2. J was trimmed by 3 bases and V by 2 bases; bases with no gene match: 17. CDR3 length: 20 amino acids. Germline values: CDR1 SGHRS, CDR2 YFSETQ. The CDR3 nucleotides read TGCGCCAGCAGCTTTCCGGGAGTTAGATTAGCGGGAGCCCACACCGGGGAGCTGTTTTTT. Protein: CASSFPGVRLAGAHTGELFF.

J is TRBJ2-1 and V is TRBV4-2; maybe TRBD2 (6 bases). The germline V gene has CDR1 LGHNA and CDR2 YNFKEQ. Between the trimmed V and J ends, which lost 1 base and 5 bases, there was a span of 18 bases. The CDR3 has 17 residues. CDR3 coding DNA: TGTGCCAGCAGCCAAGTTTATCGGGATGGCGGGAACAATGAGCAGTTCTTC. Its translation: CASSQVYRDGGNNEQFF.

The sample holds one count of this clone. The chain combines TRBV10-2 with TRBJ1-1; tentatively, D is TRBD1 (5 bases). Trimming took 5 bases from V and 0 from J, leaving 7 bases between them. CDR3 length: 13 residues. Germline V gives CDR1 WSHSY, CDR2 SAAADI. In nucleotides, the CDR3 is TGCGCCAGCAGTCCCAGGGTGAACACTGAAGCTTTCTTT. Its protein product is CASSPRVNTEAFF.

The chain carries TRBV29-1 and TRBJ1-1, with D unresolved. Germline V gives CDR1 SQVTM, CDR2 ANQGSEA. This CDR3 contains 13 residues. V lost 3 bases and J lost 4, with 12 bases in between. The DNA for the CDR3 is TGCAGCGTTGACCGGACTTCTGGCACTGAAGCTTTCTTT. This sequence encodes CSVDRTSGTEAFF.

This clone was counted a single time. The chain recombines TRBV14 with TRBJ1-2; D not certain. V lost 4 bases to trimming and J lost 1 base, with 16 bases between them. This CDR3 region has 16 residues. Germline V CDR1 and CDR2: SGHDN, FVKESK. Written as DNA, the CDR3 is TGTGCCAGCAGCCCCTTGGAAGCGACTAATAACTATGGCTACACCTTC. This gives the protein CASSPLEATNNYGYTF.

V gene TRBV6-5 combines with J gene TRBJ1-6, with 7 bases aligning to TRBD1. The germline gives CDR1 MNHEY, CDR2 SVGAGI. This CDR3 comprises 15 residues. The V segment lost 2 bases and the J segment 7 bases; nucleotides outside the gene matches: 5. CDR3 sequence reads: CASSYADRANSPLHF. The CDR3 DNA is TGTGCCAGCAGTTACGCAGACAGGGCCAATTCACCCCTCCACTTT.

V and J are TRBV6-5 and TRBJ2-7; no reliable D call. V gave up 0 bases and J gave up 3 bases, with 12 bases separating them. This CDR3 region has 15 residues. Germline V CDR1 and CDR2: MNHEY, SVGAGI. The CDR3: CASSYSSSGGYEQYF. The CDR3 bases are TGTGCCAGCAGTTACTCTAGCAGTGGCGGCTACGAGCAGTACTTC.

This sequence joins TRBV13 and TRBJ1-2; TRBD1 agrees at 7 bases. CDR3 size: 12 residues. Germline V gene data show CDR1 as PRHDT and CDR2 as FYEKMQ (reference sequence). The ends lost 5 bases at V and 8 bases at J; junction bases unmatched: 5. The chain's CDR3 is CASSARGEGYTF. CDR3 DNA sequence: TGTGCCAGCAGCGCCAGGGGGGAGGGCTACACCTTC.

This chain joins TRBV5-1 and TRBJ2-3; 7 bases are shared with TRBD1. Germline V gene lookup returns CDR1 SGHRS and CDR2 YFSETQ. The CDR3 is made up of 16 amino acids. V gave up 4 bases and J gave up 0 bases; unmatched junction bases: 8. In nucleotides, the CDR3 is TGCGCCAGCAGCCAGGGACAGCGACCTAGCACAGATACGCAGTATTTT. Its protein is CASSQGQRPSTDTQYF.

The chain links TRBV29-1 to TRBJ2-3; maybe TRBD1 (5 bases). Germline CDR1 and CDR2: SQVTM and ANQGSEA. Deletions cut 4 bases from V and 6 bases from J, with 14 bases between. This CDR3 has 13 amino acids. The CDR3: CSVVMGLSDTQYF. CDR3 bases: TGCAGCGTTGTTATGGGGCTGAGCGATACGCAGTATTTT.